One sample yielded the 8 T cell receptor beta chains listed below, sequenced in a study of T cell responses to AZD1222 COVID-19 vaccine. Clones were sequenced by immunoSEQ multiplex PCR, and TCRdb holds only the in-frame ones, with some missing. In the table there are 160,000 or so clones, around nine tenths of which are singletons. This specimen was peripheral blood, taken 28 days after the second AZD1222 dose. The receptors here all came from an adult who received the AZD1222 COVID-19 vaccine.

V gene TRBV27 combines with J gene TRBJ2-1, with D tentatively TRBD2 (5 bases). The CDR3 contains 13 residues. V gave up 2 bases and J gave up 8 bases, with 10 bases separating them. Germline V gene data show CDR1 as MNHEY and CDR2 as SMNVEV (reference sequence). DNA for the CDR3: TGTGCCAGCAGTTTACGGGAAAATCATGAGCAGTTCTTC. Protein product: CASSLRENHEQFF.

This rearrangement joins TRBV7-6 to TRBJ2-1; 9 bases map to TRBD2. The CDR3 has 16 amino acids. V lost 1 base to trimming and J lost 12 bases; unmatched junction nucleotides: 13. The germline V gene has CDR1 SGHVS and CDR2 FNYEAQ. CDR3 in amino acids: CASSLGIAGGRVRQFF. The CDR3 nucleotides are TGTGCCAGCAGCTTAGGTATCGCGGGAGGGAGGGTTAGGCAGTTCTTC. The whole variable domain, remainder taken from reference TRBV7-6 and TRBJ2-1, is GAGVSQSPRYKVTKRGQDVALRCDPISGHVSLYWYRQALGQGPEFLTYFNYEAQQDKSGLPNDRFSAERPEGSISTLTIQRTEQRDSAMYRCASSLGIAGGRVRQFFGPGTRLTVL.

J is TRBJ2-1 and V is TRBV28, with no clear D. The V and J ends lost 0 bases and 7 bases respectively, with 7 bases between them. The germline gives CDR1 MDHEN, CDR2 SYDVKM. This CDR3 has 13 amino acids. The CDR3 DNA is TGTGCCAGCAGTTTATGGGCCCGGAATGAGCAGTTCTTC. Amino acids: CASSLWARNEQFF.

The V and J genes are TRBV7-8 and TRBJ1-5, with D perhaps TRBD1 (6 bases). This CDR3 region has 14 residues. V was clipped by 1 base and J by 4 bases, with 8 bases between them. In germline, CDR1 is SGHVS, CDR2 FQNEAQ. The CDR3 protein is CASSLDRDNQPQHF. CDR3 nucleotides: TGTGCCAGCAGCTTAGACAGGGATAATCAGCCCCAGCATTTT.

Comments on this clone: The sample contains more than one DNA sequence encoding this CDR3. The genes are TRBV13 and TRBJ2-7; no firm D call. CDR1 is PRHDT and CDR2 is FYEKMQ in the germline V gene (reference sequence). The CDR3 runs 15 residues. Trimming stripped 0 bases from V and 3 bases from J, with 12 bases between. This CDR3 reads CASSLGSGLGYEQYF. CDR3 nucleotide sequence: TGTGCCAGCAGCTTAGGGTCGGGCCTTGGCTACGAGCAGTACTTC.

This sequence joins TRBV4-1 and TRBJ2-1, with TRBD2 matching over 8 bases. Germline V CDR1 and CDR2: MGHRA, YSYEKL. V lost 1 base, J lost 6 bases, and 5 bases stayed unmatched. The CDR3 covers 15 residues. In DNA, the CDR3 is TGCGCCAGCAGCCAAGCTGGCGGGAGGAGCAATGAGCAGTTCTTC. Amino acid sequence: CASSQAGGRSNEQFF.

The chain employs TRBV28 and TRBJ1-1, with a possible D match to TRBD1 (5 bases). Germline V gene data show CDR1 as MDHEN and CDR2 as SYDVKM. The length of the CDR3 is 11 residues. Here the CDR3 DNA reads TGTGTAGTTCAGGGTTTCGCTGAAGCTTTCTTT. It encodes CVVQGFAEAFF.

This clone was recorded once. The CDR3 DNA sequence: TGTGCCAGCAGTGAAGCGGGACACCTCTACGAGCAGTACTTC. This encodes CASSEAGHLYEQYF. This chain links TRBV6-1 with TRBJ2-7; weak D call: TRBD1 (6 bases). The CDR3 consists of 14 residues. CDR1 MNHNS and CDR2 SASEGT come from the germline V gene. Between the trimmed V and J ends, which lost 0 bases and 3 bases, there was a span of 9 bases.